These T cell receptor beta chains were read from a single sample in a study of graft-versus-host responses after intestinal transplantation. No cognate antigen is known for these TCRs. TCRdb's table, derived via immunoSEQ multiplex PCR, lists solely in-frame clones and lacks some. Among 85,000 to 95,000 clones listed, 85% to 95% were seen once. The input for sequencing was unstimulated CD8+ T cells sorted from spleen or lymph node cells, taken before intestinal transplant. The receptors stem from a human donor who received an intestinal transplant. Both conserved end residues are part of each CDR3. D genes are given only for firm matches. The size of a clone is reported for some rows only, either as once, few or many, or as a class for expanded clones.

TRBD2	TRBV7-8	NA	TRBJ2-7	CASSLGYSGGSYEQYF	TGTGCCAGCAGCTTAGGGTATAGCGGGGGGTCCTACGAGCAGTACTTC
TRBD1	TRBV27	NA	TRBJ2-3	CASSPQGPREDTQYF	TGTGCCAGCAGTCCACAGGGGCCTAGAGAAGATACGCAGTATTTT
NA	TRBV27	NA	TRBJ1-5	CASSLIAGPNQPQHF	TGTGCCAGCAGTTTAATCGCGGGGCCAAATCAGCCCCAGCATTTT
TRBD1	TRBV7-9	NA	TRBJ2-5	CASSPPIAMGQQETQYF	TGTGCCAGCAGCCCCCCCATAGCGATGGGACAGCAAGAGACCCAGTACTTC
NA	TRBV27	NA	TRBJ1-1	CASSPGIANTEAFF	TGTGCCAGCAGTCCCGGGATAGCGAACACTGAAGCTTTCTTT
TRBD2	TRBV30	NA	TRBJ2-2	CARRPGGANTGELFF	TGTGCCCGACGACCCGGGGGGGCCAACACCGGGGAGCTGTTTTTT
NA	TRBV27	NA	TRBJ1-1	CASSFHPTGNTEAFF	TGTGCCAGCAGTTTCCACCCTACAGGAAACACTGAAGCTTTCTTT
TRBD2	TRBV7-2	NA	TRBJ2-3	CASSLLLAGASTDTQYF	TGTGCCAGCAGCTTACTCCTAGCGGGGGCGAGCACAGATACGCAGTATTTT
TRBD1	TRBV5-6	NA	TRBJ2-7	CASSSETGGFRYEQYF	TGTGCCAGCAGCTCGGAGACAGGGGGTTTTAGATACGAGCAGTACTTC
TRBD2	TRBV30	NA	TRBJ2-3	CASLAGGTDTQYF	TGTGCCTCACTAGCGGGTGGCACAGATACGCAGTATTTT
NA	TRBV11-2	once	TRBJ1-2	CASSLDFSNYGYTF	TGTGCCAGCAGCTTAGACTTCTCTAACTATGGCTACACCTTC
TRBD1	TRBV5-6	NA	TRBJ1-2	CASSSTGGQGGYTF	TGTGCCAGCAGCTCGACAGGGGGCCAGGGTGGCTACACCTTC
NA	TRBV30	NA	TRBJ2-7	CAWSVTRWDEQYF	TGTGCCTGGAGTGTAACCAGGTGGGACGAGCAGTACTTC
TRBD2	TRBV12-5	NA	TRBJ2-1	CASGSLGGGPGEQFF	TGTGCTAGTGGTTCCCTCGGGGGGGGGCCGGGAGAGCAGTTCTTC
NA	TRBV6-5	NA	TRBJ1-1	CASSDSSGTEAFF	TGTGCCAGCAGTGATAGTTCGGGCACTGAAGCTTTCTTT
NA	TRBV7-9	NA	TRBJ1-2	CASSGESTLYGYTF	TGTGCCAGCAGCGGGGAGTCGACTCTCTATGGCTACACCTTC
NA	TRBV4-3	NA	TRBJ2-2	CASSPDRAGDPGELFF	TGCGCCAGCAGTCCCGATCGGGCAGGGGATCCCGGGGAGCTGTTTTTT
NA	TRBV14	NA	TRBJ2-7	CASSQGGGGSWQYF	TGTGCCAGCAGCCAAGGAGGTGGAGGGAGCTGGCAGTACTTC
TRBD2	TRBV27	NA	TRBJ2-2	CAGTASGRTGELFF	TGTGCCGGAACTGCTAGCGGGCGCACCGGGGAGCTGTTTTTT
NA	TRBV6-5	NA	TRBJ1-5	CASSWGGEPNQPQHF	TGTGCCAGCAGTTGGGGGGGTGAGCCTAATCAGCCCCAGCATTTT
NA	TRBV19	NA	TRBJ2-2	CASSFFSITGELFF	TGTGCCAGTAGTTTCTTTTCTATCACCGGGGAGCTGTTTTTT
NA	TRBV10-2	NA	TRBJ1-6	CASSDTPHSYNSPLHF	TGCGCCAGCAGTGACACACCCCACTCCTATAATTCACCCCTCCACTTT
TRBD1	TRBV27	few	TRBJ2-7	CASSFRTGIYEQYF	TGTGCCAGCAGTTTCCGGACAGGGATATACGAGCAGTACTTC
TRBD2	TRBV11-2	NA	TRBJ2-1	CASSLEAGGFYNEQFF	TGTGCCAGCAGCTTAGAAGCGGGGGGATTCTACAATGAGCAGTTCTTC
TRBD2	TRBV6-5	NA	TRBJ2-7	CASSQTSGGAAEQYF	TGTGCCAGCAGTCAGACTAGCGGGGGGGCCGCCGAGCAGTACTTC
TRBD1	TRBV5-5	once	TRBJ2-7	CASSQKDRGIYEQYF	TGTGCCAGCAGCCAAAAGGACAGGGGAATCTACGAGCAGTACTTC
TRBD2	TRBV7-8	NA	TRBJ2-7	CASSSRPAAGVSYEQYF	TGTGCCAGCAGCTCTCGTCCCGCAGCGGGGGTTTCCTACGAGCAGTACTTC
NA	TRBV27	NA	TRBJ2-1	CASGQALNEQFF	TGTGCCAGTGGTCAGGCCCTCAATGAGCAGTTCTTC
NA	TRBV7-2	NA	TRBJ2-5	CASSLVWGGPETQYF	TGTGCCAGCAGCTTAGTTTGGGGGGGCCCCGAGACCCAGTACTTC
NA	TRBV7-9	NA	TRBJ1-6	CASSLEVFGNSPLHF	TGTGCCAGCAGCTTGGAGGTTTTCGGTAATTCACCCCTCCACTTT
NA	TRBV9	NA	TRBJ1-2	CASSVVQGNYGYTF	TGTGCCAGCAGCGTAGTACAGGGCAACTATGGCTACACCTTC
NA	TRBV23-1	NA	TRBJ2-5	CASSQTFGQGRQDLLETQYF	TGCGCCAGCAGTCAGACTTTCGGGCAGGGCCGACAGGACCTATTGGAGACCCAGTACTTC
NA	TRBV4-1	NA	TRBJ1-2	CASSQEGSGERGYTF	TGCGCCAGCAGCCAGGAGGGATCGGGGGAGAGGGGCTACACCTTC
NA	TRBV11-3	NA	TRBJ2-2	CASSSLRGGNTGELFF	TGTGCCAGCAGCTCGTTAAGGGGCGGGAACACCGGGGAGCTGTTTTTT
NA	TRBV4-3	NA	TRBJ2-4	CASSQEEGGVNIQYF	TGCGCCAGCAGCCAAGAAGAAGGCGGGGTGAACATTCAGTACTTC
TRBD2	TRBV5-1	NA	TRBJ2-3	CASSFGTSDVIDTQYF	TGCGCCAGCAGCTTCGGGACTAGCGACGTAATAGATACGCAGTATTTT
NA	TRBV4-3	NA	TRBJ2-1	CASSQGISFNEQFF	TGCGCCAGCAGCCAAGGAATTAGTTTTAATGAGCAGTTCTTC
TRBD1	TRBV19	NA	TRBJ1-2	CASSTGDYGYTF	TGTGCCAGTTCAACAGGGGACTATGGCTACACCTTC
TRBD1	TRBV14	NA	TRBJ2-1	CASSQDLGQTYNEQFF	TGTGCCAGCAGCCAAGATCTGGGACAGACCTACAATGAGCAGTTCTTC
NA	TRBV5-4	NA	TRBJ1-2	CASSFSGAYGYTF	TGTGCCAGCAGCTTCTCAGGGGCCTATGGCTACACCTTC
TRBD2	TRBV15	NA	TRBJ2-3	CATSRDTSSGGSTDTQYF	TGTGCCACCAGCAGAGATACATCTAGCGGGGGGTCCACAGATACGCAGTATTTT
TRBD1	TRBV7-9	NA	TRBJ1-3	CASSFTGTGGGNTIYF	TGTGCCAGCAGCTTTACCGGGACAGGGGGGGGAAACACCATATATTTT
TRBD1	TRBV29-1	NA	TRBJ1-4	CSVHDRGYEKLFF	TGCAGCGTACACGACAGGGGGTATGAAAAACTGTTTTTT
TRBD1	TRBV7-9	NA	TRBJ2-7	CASSLPGTGFHYEQYF	TGTGCCAGCAGCTTACCGGGGACAGGGTTCCACTACGAGCAGTACTTC
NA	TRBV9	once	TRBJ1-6	CASSGLKELHF	TGTGCCAGCAGCGGCCTGAAAGAGCTCCACTTT
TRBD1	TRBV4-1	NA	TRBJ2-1	CASSHPEGTGLNEQFF	TGCGCCAGCAGCCACCCCGAGGGGACAGGCCTTAATGAGCAGTTCTTC
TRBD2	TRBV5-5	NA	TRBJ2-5	CASSSGGPEETQYF	TGTGCCAGCAGCTCGGGGGGGCCCGAAGAGACCCAGTACTTC
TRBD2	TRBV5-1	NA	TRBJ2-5	CASSSSGGHQETQYF	TGCGCCAGCAGTTCTAGCGGGGGGCATCAAGAGACCCAGTACTTC
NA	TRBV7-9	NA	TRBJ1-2	CASSLAIIDGYTF	TGTGCCAGCAGCTTAGCAATTATAGATGGCTACACCTTC